This section outlines one T cell receptor (beta chain) sequence together with its context. Its antigen target is currently unknown. No per-base quality is available; no much larger clone lies one base away. The germline V gene yields KGHDR for CDR1 and SFDVKD for CDR2. The trim is 3 bases for V and 10 bases for J, with a gap of 15 bases between the germline ends. From the cysteine through the phenylalanine, the CDR3 covers 14 amino acids. Only the CDR3 region is kept as DNA, spanning 42 bases read in frame from base 1. The donors came from RACIN, which was a single-arm phase I dose-escalation trial that paired nivolumab and ipilimumab with aspirin, low-dose cyclophosphamide and low-dose radiotherapy. Patients with advanced, TIL-negative solid tumors were considered eligible. This sample was included in a study of low-dose radiotherapy and immunotherapy resistance in tumors (dated by TCRdb to between 2021 and 2023). With respect to the entire study: Patients in Cohort 1 were given 0.5 Gy per fraction every 2 weeks, and the prescribed total PTV dose was 6.5 Gy. For Cohort 2, the dose was 1 Gy per fraction given every two weeks, adding up to 13 Gy in total across 26 weeks. Nivolumab and ipilimumab were both given intravenously, with nivolumab at a 240 mg flat dose every two weeks and ipilimumab at 1 mg/kg every six weeks. Cyclophosphamide 200 mg/m2 was given intravenously every two weeks, one day before each radiation and immunotherapy administration. Aspirin 300 mg was taken orally once daily by patients for four cycles, starting on cycle 1 day 1. Trial participants were not randomized into treatment groups. Eight patients were included in the translational analysis: three from the first dose cohort and the first five from the second dose cohort.

First-strand cDNA was synthesized using Superscript III and a set of TRAV- and TRBV-specific primers, so that both TCRalpha and TCRbeta chains were covered. TCRs were amplified with Phusion for around 20 PCR cycles, with a constant-region primer paired with the adapter attached to the V primers. Isolated mRNA was amplified with the MessageAmp II aRNA Amplification Kit, using a roughly 15-hour in vitro transcription at 37°C. The Dynabeads mRNA DIRECT Purification Kit was used to isolate the mRNA for TCR sequencing. A second roughly 25-cycle Phusion PCR added indexed Illumina adapters, and products were purified with AMPure XP beads. On the authors' methods: Custom Perl scripts pooled TCR sequences encoding the same protein, removed out-of-frame sequences and computed each clonotype's abundance. Any TCR sequence backed by just one read was left out of the analysis. Repertoire metrics included Shannon entropy, Gini index, clonality, richness, and frequency of TCRs shared between repertoires. TCRdb trimmed the raw reads at Q25, called clones with MiXCR and kept productive beta chains. Each entry merges the rows of one CDR3 protein and shows their most common DNA and genes. The V and J calls were not made by the authors but by TCRdb's processing. This sample holds over 5,500 distinct CDR3 sequences; approximately 64% were observed only once. In total, the top ten clones hold around 10% of the sample.

This clonotype was obtained from a human donor with advanced metastatic prostate, ovarian, gallbladder or colorectal cancer (not recorded which). This table probably holds off-target reads from a library built for another chain. The rearranged segments are TRBV24-1 and TRBJ2-1, with a tentative D gene TRBD1 over 6 matching bases. The DNA reads as follows: TGTGCCACCAGTGATGGAAGAGGGGGAAACGAGCAGTTCTTC. This yields the protein CATSDGRGGNEQFF.